This record looks at one T cell receptor beta chain sequence and its context. From germline, CDR1 is MNHEY and CDR2 SVGAGI. CDR3 size: 15 residues. With V trimmed by 6 bases and J by 1 base, 4 bases remained unmatched. The sample originates from a study of blood T cell repertoires in COVID-19. In the study overall: The United States, Italy and Spain were the sources of the acute and convalescent COVID-19 samples. Sources were T cells, B-cell-depleted T cells, or PBMCs; the material itself was cDNA or gDNA.

Original handling: Researchers report that nucleated cell counts were estimated from reference gene primer amplification. Here immunoSEQ multiplex PCR was the method, and the copy in TCRdb shows in-frame clones only, minus some. The DNA was the basis for D and trimming; V, J and clone size are from that table. Of over 100,000 clones in the sample, roughly 79% were seen once. The clonotype comes from a human donor in a cohort sampled during active COVID-19. V gene TRBV6-5 combines with J gene TRBJ2-7; TRBD1 matches 12 bases. Sample: peripheral blood. For the CDR3, the DNA is TGTGCCAGCAGGGAGGGACAGGGGGCGTCCTACGAGCAGTACTTC. Encoded protein: CASREGQGASYEQYF.